The rows below give T cell receptor beta chains drawn from one sample of a study of CXCR3-negative and CXCR3-positive naive CD8 T cells. TCRdb re-analyzed the 5' RACE reads; it lists each CDR3 protein once, without DNA. The sample is made up of roughly 89,000 distinct CDR3 sequences, and the top ten hold approximately 1% of it. The sequenced material came from naive CXCR3- CD8+ T cells from blood. These TCRs come from a human donor in good health. Some clones in this sample may be carry-over from other donors' samples. CDR3s include the opening cysteine and the closing phenylalanine or tryptophan.

>TRBJ1-1|TRBV18
CASSPRGGDLNTEAFF
>TRBJ2-3|TRBV6-5
CASSLYAGVTDTQYF
>TRBJ1-1|TRBV30
CAWSPPDRIEAAFF
>TRBJ2-1|TRBV7-9
CASSDLDNEQFF
>TRBJ2-5|TRBV13
CASSLKASQETQYF
>TRBJ2-7|TRBV21-1
CASRKPTNFSYEQYF
>TRBJ2-3|TRBV18
CASSPQGPPDTQYF
>TRBJ1-1|TRBV13
CASSLETEAFF
>TRBJ1-3|TRBV28
CASSFGRTGSGNTIYF
>TRBJ1-1|TRBV12-5
CASGLTTGGPNTEAFF
>TRBJ2-1|TRBV6-1
CASRGLHLAGLYNEQFF
>TRBJ2-1|TRBV12-3/TRBV12-4
CASSRPTGSSYNEQFF
>TRBJ1-1|TRBV29-1
CSVEKPQGEAFF
>TRBJ1-4|TRBV9
CASSAGQEINEKLFF
>TRBJ2-3|TRBV29-1
CSVEGGGRYSVDTDTQYF
>TRBJ2-2|TRBV12-3/TRBV12-4
CASSPRQEGTGELFF
>TRBJ2-7|TRBV28
CASHNSRPVPEQYF
>TRBJ2-7|TRBV9
CASSVGDGAYEQYF
>TRBJ1-4|TRBV12-3/TRBV12-4
CASSRETGANEKLFF
>TRBJ2-7|TRBV20-1
CSARDAGTSGLYEQYF
>TRBJ2-2|TRBV5-1
CASSLVEGVNPGELFF
>TRBJ1-1|TRBV4-3
CASSQDARWGDTEAFF
>TRBJ2-7|TRBV4-2
CASSHASGSFSYEQYF
>TRBJ2-1|TRBV10-1
CASSGQGAGEQFF
>TRBJ2-1|TRBV12-3/TRBV12-4
CASSLAPGPGVEF
>TRBJ2-7|TRBV29-1
CSVEALQGRDYEQYF
>TRBJ2-3|TRBV6-2/TRBV6-3
CASSELQGGSDTQYF
>TRBJ1-1|TRBV6-1
CASSESPGQNTEAFF
>TRBJ2-1|TRBV14
CASSQAPTGEGHEQFF
>TRBJ2-7|TRBV6-2/TRBV6-3
CASSNPVRAPYF
>TRBJ2-3|TRBV29-1
CSVEGGIAYTDTQYF
>TRBJ1-1|TRBV29-1
CSVRGPTTWEAFF
>TRBJ2-7|TRBV21-1
CASSGRVETGTGVHEQYF
>TRBJ2-1|TRBV20-1
CSAREPQREDNEQFF
>TRBJ1-2|TRBV30
CAWSVPDREVGDGYTF